A selection of T cell receptor beta chains follows, all from one sample in a study of T cells in Graves' hyperthyroidism and ophthalmopathy. TCRdb independently ran MiXCR on the multiplex PCR reads; one entry per CDR3 protein. The table includes 540,000 or so distinct CDR3 sequences, 15% to 19% detected once. The sequenced material came from blood. Source of these receptors: a woman aged 30 to 39 with Graves' hyperthyroidism. The CDR3 runs from the conserved cysteine through the conserved F or W. D genes are given only for firm matches. The size of a clone is reported for some rows only, either as once, few or many, or as a class for expanded clones.

DNA: TGTGCCAGCAGCCTGGGGGCCGCGCGGAGCACTGAAGCTTTCTTT; CDR3: CASSLGAARSTEAFF; V: TRBV7-9; D: NA; J: TRBJ1-1; size: few
DNA: TGTGCCAGCAGTTGGAAGGGGGCAGCTTTCTTT; CDR3: CASSWKGAAFF; V: TRBV28; D: TRBD1; J: TRBJ1-1; size: many
DNA: TGTGCCAGCAGCTTAGGGGCAGGGAGCGAGCAGTACTTC; CDR3: CASSLGAGSEQYF; V: TRBV7-9; D: NA; J: TRBJ2-7; size: many
DNA: TGTGCCAGCAGCTTTATAGCGGACGAGCAGTACTTC; CDR3: CASSFIADEQYF; V: TRBV13; D: NA; J: TRBJ2-7; size: NA
DNA: TGTGCCAGCAGTTTATTTTCGGGAGGAGGGGGCAATGAGCAGTTCTTC; CDR3: CASSLFSGGGGNEQFF; V: TRBV27; D: NA; J: TRBJ2-1; size: many
DNA: TGTGCCAGCAGCTCCTACAGCGAGAACACTGAAGCTTTCTTT; CDR3: CASSSYSENTEAFF; V: TRBV7-9; D: NA; J: TRBJ1-1; size: many
DNA: TGCGCCAGCAGCCTAAATGCTGGCAGGGCTCCCAATGAGCAGTTCTTC; CDR3: CASSLNAGRAPNEQFF; V: TRBV5-1; D: NA; J: TRBJ2-1; size: many
DNA: TGTGCCAGCAGCCCGCCACCTAGGGGAGTCGCTGAAGCTTTCTTT; CDR3: CASSPPPRGVAEAFF; V: TRBV11-2; D: NA; J: TRBJ1-1; size: many
DNA: TGTGCCAGCAGCTTGAGGAGGGGGCTTAACGAGCAGTACTTC; CDR3: CASSLRRGLNEQYF; V: TRBV13; D: NA; J: TRBJ2-7; size: few
DNA: TGTGCCAGCAGCTTTGGACTAGCGGGAGGCTGGCAAGAGACCCAGTACTTC; CDR3: CASSFGLAGGWQETQYF; V: TRBV13; D: TRBD2; J: TRBJ2-5; size: many
DNA: TGTGCCAGCAGGGAGACCGAGGACTATGGCTACACCTTC; CDR3: CASRETEDYGYTF; V: TRBV28; D: NA; J: TRBJ1-2; size: many
DNA: TGTGCCAGCAGTCATGGGGAGAGTAGCTCCTACGAGCAGTACTTC; CDR3: CASSHGESSSYEQYF; V: TRBV7-9; D: NA; J: TRBJ2-7; size: many
DNA: TGTGCCAGCAGCTTTATAGATACGCAGTATTTT; CDR3: CASSFIDTQYF; V: TRBV7-2; D: NA; J: TRBJ2-3; size: many
DNA: TGTGCCACCAGCAGAGATAGGTTCCTAGTTGATACGCAGTATTTT; CDR3: CATSRDRFLVDTQYF; V: TRBV15; D: NA; J: TRBJ2-3; size: NA
DNA: TGTGCCAGCAGCCCCCAGGTAGGGGGAACCTACGAGCAGTACTTC; CDR3: CASSPQVGGTYEQYF; V: TRBV3-1; D: NA; J: TRBJ2-7; size: many
DNA: TGTGCCAGCAGCTTAGGGGTCACAGGGGACTATGGCTACACCTTC; CDR3: CASSLGVTGDYGYTF; V: TRBV7-9; D: TRBD1; J: TRBJ1-2; size: few
DNA: TGTGCCAGCAGTTCGGGACAGGGGTCGGGTGGCTACACCTTC; CDR3: CASSSGQGSGGYTF; V: TRBV28; D: TRBD1; J: TRBJ1-2; size: NA
DNA: TGTGCCACCGCTCCCGGGACAGGGTTGTCCGGGGAGCTGTTTTTT; CDR3: CATAPGTGLSGELFF; V: TRBV28; D: TRBD1; J: TRBJ2-2; size: many
DNA: TGTGCCTGGAGCCCGACTAGCGGGAGGTACCAAGAGACCCAGTACTTC; CDR3: CAWSPTSGRYQETQYF; V: TRBV30; D: TRBD2; J: TRBJ2-5; size: many
DNA: TGTGCCAGCAGTGACAGGGTTCAAGAGACCCAGTACTTC; CDR3: CASSDRVQETQYF; V: TRBV28; D: TRBD1; J: TRBJ2-5; size: many
DNA: TGTGCCTGGAGGGTTGACATTTGGACTAGCGGGAGTTCAGATACGCAGTATTTT; CDR3: CAWRVDIWTSGSSDTQYF; V: TRBV30; D: TRBD2; J: TRBJ2-3; size: NA
DNA: TGTGCCATCGGAAAGGACAGGGAAGAGACCCAGTACTTC; CDR3: CAIGKDREETQYF; V: TRBV10-3; D: TRBD1; J: TRBJ2-5; size: many
DNA: TGTGCCAGCAGCATCGGGACAGGGATGACTGAAGCTTTCTTT; CDR3: CASSIGTGMTEAFF; V: TRBV7-2; D: TRBD1; J: TRBJ1-1; size: many
DNA: TGTGCCAGTAGTACCGGTAAACGAGAAAACACCATATATTTT; CDR3: CASSTGKRENTIYF; V: TRBV19; D: NA; J: TRBJ1-3; size: few
DNA: TGCGCCAGCAGCCCGCAGCCCGGGACAGGGGACACCGGGGAGCTGTTTTTT; CDR3: CASSPQPGTGDTGELFF; V: TRBV10-2; D: TRBD1; J: TRBJ2-2; size: once
DNA: TGTGCCAGCTATCCGCAACAGGGGGATGGCTACACCTTC; CDR3: CASYPQQGDGYTF; V: TRBV18; D: TRBD1; J: TRBJ1-2; size: many
DNA: TGCAGTGCTAGATTGGACATGTATCGCTATGGCTACACCTTC; CDR3: CSARLDMYRYGYTF; V: TRBV20-1; D: NA; J: TRBJ1-2; size: once
DNA: TGTGCCAGCACCCCAGGTTGGGGGGCCGAGACCCAGTACTTC; CDR3: CASTPGWGAETQYF; V: TRBV28; D: NA; J: TRBJ2-5; size: many
DNA: TGTGCCAGTAGTGAATCGGGCCGGGCCAATGAGCAGTTCTTC; CDR3: CASSESGRANEQFF; V: TRBV6-1; D: NA; J: TRBJ2-1; size: few
DNA: TGTGCCAGCAGCCTGCTGGACGAGCAGTACTTC; CDR3: CASSLLDEQYF; V: TRBV7-2; D: NA; J: TRBJ2-7; size: many
DNA: TGCAGTGCTTTAAGCGGGGCCTACGAGCAGTACTTC; CDR3: CSALSGAYEQYF; V: TRBV20-1; D: TRBD2; J: TRBJ2-7; size: NA
DNA: TGTGCCAGCAGCTTAGTTAGCGGCAACACCGGGGAGCTGTTTTTT; CDR3: CASSLVSGNTGELFF; V: TRBV7-2; D: NA; J: TRBJ2-2; size: many
DNA: TGTGCCAGTAGTATCGGACAGAGGACTAGCGGGAGATACTACGAGCAGTACTTC; CDR3: CASSIGQRTSGRYYEQYF; V: TRBV19; D: TRBD2; J: TRBJ2-7; size: few
DNA: TGTGCCAGCAGTTTCGGAGACAACTACAATGAGCAGTTCTTC; CDR3: CASSFGDNYNEQFF; V: TRBV27; D: NA; J: TRBJ2-1; size: many
DNA: TGTGCCAGAAACTACCCTCTGTCCCGGGAGATCTCCTACGAGCAGTACTTC; CDR3: CARNYPLSREISYEQYF; V: TRBV6-2/TRBV6-3; D: NA; J: TRBJ2-7; size: many
DNA: TGTGCCAGTAGTCCCGGACTAGCGCACTACGAGCAGTACTTC; CDR3: CASSPGLAHYEQYF; V: TRBV19; D: TRBD2; J: TRBJ2-7; size: many
DNA: TGTGCCAACAGCTTAGTCTGGGCCAATGAGCAGTTCTTC; CDR3: CANSLVWANEQFF; V: TRBV7-9; D: NA; J: TRBJ2-1; size: NA
DNA: TGTGCCTGGAGTTCGGGGGGCGCCAATGAAAAACTGTTTTTT; CDR3: CAWSSGGANEKLFF; V: TRBV30; D: NA; J: TRBJ1-4; size: many